This T cell receptor beta chain is drawn from a study of T cell responses to AZD1222 COVID-19 vaccine (dated by TCRdb to 2020 to 2023). Regarding the study in general: AZD1222 recipients with second doses at about 4 weeks or about 12 weeks were pooled, because spike-specific TCR depth and breadth did not differ between schedules. TCR sequencing was performed for over 230 trial participants, of whom some 200 were given two doses of AZD1222 and some 26 were given two doses of MenACWY control vaccine. Trial participants were enrolled into age subgroups of 18-55, 56-69 and 70-plus years, which contained 148, 28 and 57 TCR-sequenced participants, respectively.

Only one count was recorded for this clone. It has no known antigen specificity. Per-base quality was not reported, and no clone a single base away is much larger than it. The CDR3 runs 15 amino acids, cysteine and phenylalanine included. CDR3 DNA is the only sequence kept; it has 45 bases, read in frame from the first base. CDR1 LGHNA and CDR2 YSLEER were looked up in the germline V gene. The trim is 0 bases for V and 0 bases for J, with a gap of 8 bases between the germline ends. Interpreted using the paper, the time point label stands for: baseline before first vaccination. Vaccinee samples came from UK trials COV001 and COV002, including a single-blind randomized controlled phase 2/3 trial of AZD1222 (ChAdOx1 nCoV-19) in healthy adults. Trial participant PBMC samples were collected at day 0 and day 28 after the second dose for TCRbeta chain sequencing. The research as a whole found: Vaccine-associated CD4 TCRs spanned the whole spike protein, with dominant responses in regions 160-218 and 743-854. Participants were mostly white British and included more females than males, and it was suggested by the authors that clonal diversity may have been underestimated. Because no day 14 peak-response samples were available, repertoires were characterized only after the peak T cell response. Reportedly, almost half of the unique spike-specific TCRs recognized epitopes lying outside the regions that are mutated in the B.1.351 and B.1.1.7 variants. Conclusions about previously exposed vaccinees are limited, since just 5 to 7 AZD1222 recipients were seropositive for SARS-CoV-2 at baseline. In the small 56-69-year group, the increase in depth fell short of significance, most likely because of low power. Spike-specific TCR breadth and depth rose significantly after two AZD1222 doses compared with day 0 and with MenACWY recipients.

The CDR3 regions of human TCRbeta chains were analyzed by immunosequencing. On the study's bioinformatics: TCRs in the repertoires were matched against a reference library of SARS-CoV-2-specific TCRs that had been generated with the MIRA antigen-specificity platform. Breadth meant the fraction of unique TCRs that were SARS-CoV-2-associated, whereas depth meant the fraction of total T cells that were SARS-CoV-2-associated. Using the MIRA data, every spike-specific TCR was mapped to the spike region that the TCR reacted to and assigned to either a CD4 or a CD8 class. Log10-transformed breadth and depth values were compared by one-way ANOVA with Sidak's multiple comparisons tests. The source is immuneACCESS, and TCRdb retained only in-frame sequences with V and J called. Part of the clones is not carried over; for the studies checked, unresolved V genes explain less than half of this, and the remainder is unexplained. The V and J calls and clone size are taken from that table; D and trimming were inferred from the DNA. The table for this sample lists approximately 140,000 clones; 90% to 95% of them were counted only once. The top ten clonotypes cover approximately 1.5% of the sample.

The material sequenced was peripheral blood, taken on day 0 of AZD1222 vaccination. The chain is made from TRBV4-3 and TRBJ1-1; the D gene is possibly TRBD1, with 5 bases matching. The receptor was derived from an adult in good health. CDR3 reads: CASSQDWGVNTEAFF. At the DNA level, the sequence is TGCGCCAGCAGCCAAGACTGGGGGGTGAACACTGAAGCTTTCTTT.